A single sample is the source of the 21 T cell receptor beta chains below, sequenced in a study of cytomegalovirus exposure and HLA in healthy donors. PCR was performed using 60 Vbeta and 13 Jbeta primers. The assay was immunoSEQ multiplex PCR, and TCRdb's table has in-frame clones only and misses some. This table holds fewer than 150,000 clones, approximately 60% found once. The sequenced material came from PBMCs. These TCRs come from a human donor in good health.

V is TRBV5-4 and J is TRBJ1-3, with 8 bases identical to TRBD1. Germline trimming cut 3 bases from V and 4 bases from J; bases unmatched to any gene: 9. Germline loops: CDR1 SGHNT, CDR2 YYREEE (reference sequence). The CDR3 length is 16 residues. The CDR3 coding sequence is TGTGCCAGCAGCTGGAAGGGACAGGAAGGAGGAAACACCATATATTTT. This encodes CASSWKGQEGGNTIYF.

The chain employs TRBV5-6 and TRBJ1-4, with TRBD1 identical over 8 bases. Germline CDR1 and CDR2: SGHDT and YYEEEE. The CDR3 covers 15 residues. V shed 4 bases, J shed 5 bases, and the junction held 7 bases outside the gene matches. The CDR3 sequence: CASSDNRGRNEKLFF. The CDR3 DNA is TGTGCCAGCAGCGACAACAGGGGGAGGAATGAAAAACTGTTTTTT.

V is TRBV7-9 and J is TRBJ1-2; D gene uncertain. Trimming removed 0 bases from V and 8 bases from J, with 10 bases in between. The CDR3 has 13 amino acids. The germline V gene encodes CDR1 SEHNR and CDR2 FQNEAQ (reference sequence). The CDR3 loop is CASSLASWAGYTF. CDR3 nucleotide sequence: TGTGCCAGCAGCTTAGCGTCCTGGGCCGGCTACACCTTC.

The DNA of the CDR3 is TGTGCCAGTAGTAGGGGACAGGGGTTAGCCGGGGAGCTGTTTTTT. It yields the protein CASSRGQGLAGELFF. This chain connects TRBV19 to TRBJ2-2, with 10 nucleotides matching TRBD1. CDR1 and CDR2 (germline): LNHDA, SQIVND (reference sequence). The CDR3 runs 15 residues. The junction had 5 bases not matched to a gene; V was cut back by 4 bases and J by 6 bases.

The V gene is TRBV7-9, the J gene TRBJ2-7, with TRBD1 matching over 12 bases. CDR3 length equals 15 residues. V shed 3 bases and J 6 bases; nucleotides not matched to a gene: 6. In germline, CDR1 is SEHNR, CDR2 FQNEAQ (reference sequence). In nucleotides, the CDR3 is TGTGCCAGCAGCTTGACAGGGACAGGGGGCTTCGAGCAGTACTTC. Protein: CASSLTGTGGFEQYF.

CDR3 loop: CASSLDGGKGANVLTF. For the CDR3, the DNA is TGTGCCAGCAGCTTAGATGGGGGGAAAGGGGCCAACGTCCTGACTTTC. The V call is TRBV7-9, the J call TRBJ2-6; a weak D match, TRBD2 (6 bases). Germline CDR1 reads SEHNR; CDR2 reads FQNEAQ (reference sequence). This CDR3 has 16 amino acids. V dropped 1 base and J dropped 4 bases, with 11 bases sitting between them.

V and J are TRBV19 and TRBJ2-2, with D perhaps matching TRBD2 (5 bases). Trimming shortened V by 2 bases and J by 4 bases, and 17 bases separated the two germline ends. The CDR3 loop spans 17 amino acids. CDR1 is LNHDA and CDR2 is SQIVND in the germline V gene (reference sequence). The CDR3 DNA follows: TGTGCCAGTAGTATACAAGTCGCGGGTTCGAGCACCGGGGAGCTGTTTTTT. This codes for CASSIQVAGSSTGELFF.

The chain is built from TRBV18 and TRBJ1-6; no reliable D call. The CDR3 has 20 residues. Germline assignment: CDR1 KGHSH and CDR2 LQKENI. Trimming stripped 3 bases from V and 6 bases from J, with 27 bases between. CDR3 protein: CASSPFLGPPGVRGNSPLHF. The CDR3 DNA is TGTGCCAGCTCACCTTTTTTAGGCCCACCTGGAGTCCGGGGTAATTCACCCCTCCACTTT.

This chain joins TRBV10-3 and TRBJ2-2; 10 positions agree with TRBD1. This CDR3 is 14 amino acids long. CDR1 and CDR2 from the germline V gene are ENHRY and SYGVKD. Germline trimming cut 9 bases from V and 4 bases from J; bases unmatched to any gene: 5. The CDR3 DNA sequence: TGTGCCATAATGGACAGGGGGACCACCGGGGAGCTGTTTTTT. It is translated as CAIMDRGTTGELFF.

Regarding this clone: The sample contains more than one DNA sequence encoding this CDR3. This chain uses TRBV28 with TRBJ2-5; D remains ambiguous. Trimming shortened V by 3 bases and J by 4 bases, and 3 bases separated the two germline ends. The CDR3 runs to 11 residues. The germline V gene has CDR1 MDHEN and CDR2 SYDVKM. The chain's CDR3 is CASSLRETQYF. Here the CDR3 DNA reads TGTGCCAGCAGTTTGCGAGAGACCCAGTACTTC.

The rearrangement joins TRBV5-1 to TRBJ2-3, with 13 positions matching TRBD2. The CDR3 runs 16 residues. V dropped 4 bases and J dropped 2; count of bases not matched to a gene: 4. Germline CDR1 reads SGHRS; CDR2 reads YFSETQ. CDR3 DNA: TGCGCCAGCAGCACTGGGACTAGCGGGACCACAGATACGCAGTATTTT. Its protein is CASSTGTSGTTDTQYF.

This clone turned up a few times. The CDR3 loop is CASSSRESGNIQYF. In DNA form, the CDR3 reads TGCGCCAGCAGCTCGAGGGAAAGTGGAAACATTCAGTACTTC. The rearrangement joins TRBV5-1 to TRBJ2-4; possible D gene TRBD2, 5 bases. CDR1 and CDR2 from the germline V gene are SGHRS and YFSETQ. V was shortened by 3 bases and J by 6 bases, with 13 bases between the two germline ends. This CDR3 is built from 14 residues. The full variable domain, in which reference TRBV5-1 and TRBJ2-4 provide the parts outside the CDR3, is KAGVTQTPRYLIKTRGQQVTLSCSPISGHRSVSWYQQTPGQGLQFLFEYFSETQRNKGNFPGRFSGRQFSNSRSEMNVSTLELGDSALYLCASSSRESGNIQYFGAGTRLSVL.

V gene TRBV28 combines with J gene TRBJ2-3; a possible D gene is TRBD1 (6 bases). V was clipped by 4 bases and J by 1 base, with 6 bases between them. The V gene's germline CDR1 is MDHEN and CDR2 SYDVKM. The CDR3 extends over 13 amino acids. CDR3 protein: CASSSGGTDTQYF. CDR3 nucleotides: TGTGCCAGCAGTTCAGGGGGCACAGATACGCAGTATTTT.

The CDR3 reads CASSPTLPSYEQFF. CDR3 nucleotides: TGTGCCAGTAGTCCCACACTACCCTCTTATGAGCAGTTCTTC. The chain links TRBV19 to TRBJ2-1; D not certain. Trimming shortened V by 5 bases and J by 8 bases, and 16 bases separated the two germline ends. Germline values: CDR1 LNHDA, CDR2 SQIVND (reference sequence). The CDR3 has 14 amino acids. Full variable domain (missing parts from reference TRBV19 and TRBJ2-1): DGGITQSPKYLFRKEGQNVTLSCEQNLNHDAMYWYRQDPGQGLRLIYYSQIVNDFQKGDIAEGYSVSREKKESFPLTVTSAQKNPTAFYLCASSPTLPSYEQFFGPGTRLTVL.

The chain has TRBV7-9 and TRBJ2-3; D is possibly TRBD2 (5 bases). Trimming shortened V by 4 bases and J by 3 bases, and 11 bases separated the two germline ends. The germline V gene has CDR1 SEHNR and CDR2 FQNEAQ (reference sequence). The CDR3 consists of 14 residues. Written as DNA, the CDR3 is TGTGCCAGCAGCTCGTTCCGGGAAACAGATACGCAGTATTTT. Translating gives CASSSFRETDTQYF.

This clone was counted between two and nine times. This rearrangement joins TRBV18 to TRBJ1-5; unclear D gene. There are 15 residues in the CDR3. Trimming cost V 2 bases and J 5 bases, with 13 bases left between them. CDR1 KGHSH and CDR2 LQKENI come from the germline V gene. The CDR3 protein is CASSPRRGSDQPQHF. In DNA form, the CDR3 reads TGTGCCAGCTCACCAAGGAGAGGGTCTGATCAGCCCCAGCATTTT.

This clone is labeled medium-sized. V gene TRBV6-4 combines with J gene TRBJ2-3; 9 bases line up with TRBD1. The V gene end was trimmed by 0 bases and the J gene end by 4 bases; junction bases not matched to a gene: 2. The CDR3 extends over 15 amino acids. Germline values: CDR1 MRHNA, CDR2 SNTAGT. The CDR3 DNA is TGTGCCAGCAGTGACTCACAGGGGGCTCCAGATACGCAGTATTTT. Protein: CASSDSQGAPDTQYF.

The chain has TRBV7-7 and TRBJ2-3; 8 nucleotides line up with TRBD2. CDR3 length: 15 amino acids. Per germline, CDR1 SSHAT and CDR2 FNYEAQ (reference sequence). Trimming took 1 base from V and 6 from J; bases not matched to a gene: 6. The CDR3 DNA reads TGTGCCAGCAGCTTAGGGGTTAGCGGGACGGATACGCAGTATTTT. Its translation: CASSLGVSGTDTQYF.

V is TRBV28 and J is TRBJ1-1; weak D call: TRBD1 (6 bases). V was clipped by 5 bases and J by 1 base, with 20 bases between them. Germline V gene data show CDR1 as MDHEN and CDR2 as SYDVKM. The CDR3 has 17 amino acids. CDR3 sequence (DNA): TGTGCCAGCAGTCCTCGCTTGGGGCGGACAGCGAACACTGAAGCTTTCTTT. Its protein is CASSPRLGRTANTEAFF.

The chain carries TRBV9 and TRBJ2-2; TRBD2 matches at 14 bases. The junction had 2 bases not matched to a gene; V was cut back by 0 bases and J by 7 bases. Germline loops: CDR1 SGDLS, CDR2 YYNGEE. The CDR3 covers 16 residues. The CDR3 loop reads CASSVDGTSGSGELFF. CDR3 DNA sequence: TGTGCCAGCAGCGTAGATGGGACTAGCGGGAGCGGGGAGCTGTTTTTT.

The DNA for the CDR3 is TGTGCCAGCAAGGAGGGGGCAGGCCAAGAGACCCAGTACTTC. This encodes CASKEGAGQETQYF. V gene TRBV27 combines with J gene TRBJ2-5; a weak D match, TRBD1 (7 bases). This CDR3 spans 14 amino acids. The V end was cut by 7 bases, the J end by 1 base, with 13 bases between. The germline V gene encodes CDR1 MNHEY and CDR2 SMNVEV (reference sequence).